These 14 T cell receptor beta chains originate from one sample sequenced in a study of blood T cell repertoires in COVID-19. TCRdb's table, derived via immunoSEQ multiplex PCR, lists solely in-frame clones and lacks some. The repertoire holds 95,000 to 150,000 clones, with around three quarters as singletons. Sequenced material: peripheral blood. The receptors derive from a woman of 80 years or more with acute or convalescent COVID-19.

The chain combines TRBV2 with TRBJ1-4; D gene uncertain. Trimming took off 5 bases at V and 5 bases at J, with 9 bases between the two ends. Looked up from germline, CDR1 is SNHLY and CDR2 is FYNNEI. The CDR3 is 13 residues long. The CDR3 coding sequence is TGTGCCAGCAGTCGGGATTCAAATGAAAAACTGTTTTTT. Translating gives CASSRDSNEKLFF. The variable domain in full, with the rest retrieved from reference TRBV2 and TRBJ1-4, is EPEVTQTPSHQVTQMGQEVILRCVPISNHLYFYWYRQILGQKVEFLVSFYNNEISEKSEIFDDQFSVERPDGSNFTLKIRSTKLEDSAMYFCASSRDSNEKLFFGSGTQLSVL.

The gene calls are TRBV19 and TRBJ1-5; the match to TRBD1 covers 10 bases. With 9 bases clipped from V and 2 bases from J, the junction kept 13 bases outside the gene matches. The CDR3 length is 17 residues. From germline, CDR1 is LNHDA and CDR2 SQIVND (reference sequence). The CDR3 DNA is TGTGCCAGCGGGACAGGGGTCTCTCTGTTGGGCAATCAGCCCCAGCATTTT. The encoded protein is CASGTGVSLLGNQPQHF.

The J gene is TRBJ2-5, the V gene TRBV7-9, with TRBD2 as a possible D gene (6 bases). V lost 8 bases to trimming and J lost 7 bases, with 17 bases between them. Germline V gene data show CDR1 as SEHNR and CDR2 as FQNEAQ (reference sequence). The CDR3 covers 13 residues. The chain's CDR3 is CASRGTPGVTQYF. CDR3 nucleotide sequence: TGTGCCAGCCGCGGGACCCCTGGAGTGACCCAGTACTTC.

The chain joins TRBV10-3 to TRBJ1-1; TRBD1 agrees at 10 bases. The CDR3 consists of 12 residues. CDR1 and CDR2 (germline): ENHRY, SYGVKD. Unmatched junction bases numbered 6, after V lost 9 bases and J lost 8 bases. CDR3 nucleotide sequence: TGTGCCATAATGGGACAGGGGACGGAAGCTTTCTTT. It encodes CAIMGQGTEAFF.

This rearrangement joins TRBV7-6 to TRBJ2-3, with TRBD2 matching over 8 bases. Germline V gene lookup returns CDR1 SGHVS and CDR2 FNYEAQ. V was pared by 1 base and J by 4 bases, with 10 bases of the junction left unmatched. The CDR3 consists of 17 residues. CDR3 sequence reads: CASSLGTGTSGADTQYF. The DNA for the CDR3 is TGTGCCAGCAGCTTAGGGACCGGGACTAGTGGGGCAGATACGCAGTATTTT.

This chain links TRBV3-1 (or the pseudogene TRBV3-2) with TRBJ2-7; D unresolved. V gave up 1 base and J gave up 4 bases, with 8 bases separating them. The germline gives CDR1 LGHDT, CDR2 YNNKEL (reference sequence). CDR3 length equals 13 residues. The CDR3 is CASSQGALYEQYF. The CDR3 region has the DNA TGTGCCAGCAGCCAAGGGGCTTTGTACGAGCAGTACTTC.

The chain combines TRBV28 with TRBJ1-2; D is possibly TRBD1 (6 bases). The germline V gene has CDR1 MDHEN and CDR2 SYDVKM. With 5 bases removed from V and 7 bases from J, the gap between germline ends came to 8 bases. The CDR3 covers 11 residues. Written as DNA, the CDR3 is TGTGCCAGCAGTGAGGGGGTTGGCTACACCTTC. Its protein is CASSEGVGYTF.

This chain connects TRBV2 to TRBJ2-5; D uncertain. Germline V CDR1 and CDR2: SNHLY, FYNNEI. The length of the CDR3 is 12 residues. Trimming took off 5 bases at V and 4 bases at J, with 8 bases between the two ends. This CDR3 reads CASSLGVETQYF. The CDR3 DNA sequence: TGTGCCAGCAGTCTTGGAGTAGAGACCCAGTACTTC.

The V call is TRBV19, the J call TRBJ1-4, with D possibly matching TRBD1 (6 bases). Trimming left V 6 bases short and J 7 bases short, with 18 bases between. CDR3 size: 15 residues. Germline V gives CDR1 LNHDA, CDR2 SQIVND (reference sequence). Written as DNA, the CDR3 is TGTGCCAGTAGAGTTGCGGGGGCGAGTATTGAAAAACTGTTTTTT. It codes for CASRVAGASIEKLFF.

This clone has more than one count but fewer than ten. V gene TRBV6-2 or TRBV6-3 combines with J gene TRBJ1-4, with 8 bases matching TRBD1. V lost 2 bases and J lost 2; bases outside the gene matches: 10. This CDR3 region has 18 residues. Germline CDR1 and CDR2: MNHEY and SVGEGT. CDR3 protein: CASSYPGRGLRTNEKLFF. DNA of the CDR3: TGTGCCAGCAGTTACCCTGGCAGGGGGCTCAGGACTAATGAAAAACTGTTTTTT.

The rearrangement joins TRBV25-1 to TRBJ1-6; 9 bases map to TRBD1. In germline, CDR1 is MGHDK, CDR2 SYGVNS. J lost 8 bases, V lost 6 bases, and 5 bases had no gene match. The CDR3 length is 14 residues. CDR3 nucleotide sequence: TGTGCCAGCAGCCCGGGACAGGGTGATTCACCCCTCCACTTT. Amino acid sequence: CASSPGQGDSPLHF.

This rearrangement joins TRBV9 to TRBJ2-6; D gene unclear. This CDR3 is built from 16 residues. CDR1 and CDR2 from the germline V gene are SGDLS and YYNGEE. The V end lost 7 bases, the J end lost 0 bases, and 14 bases lay between the germline ends. The CDR3 DNA reads TGTGCCAGCGGCAGGCAGTTATTCTCTGGGGCCAACGTCCTGACTTTC. It codes for CASGRQLFSGANVLTF.

This chain connects TRBV7-2 to TRBJ1-3; D not certain. CDR3 length: 16 amino acids. CDR1 and CDR2 from the germline V gene are SGHTA and FQGNSA. V shed 1 base and J shed 1 base, with 11 bases lying between them. The CDR3 is CASSLGPSRSGNTIYF. The CDR3 DNA follows: TGTGCCAGCAGCTTAGGGCCTAGCAGATCTGGAAACACCATATATTTT.

The chain recombines TRBV9 with TRBJ1-1; D perhaps matches TRBD1 (6 bases). Between the trimmed V and J ends, which lost 6 bases and 4 bases, there was a span of 16 bases. CDR1 SGDLS and CDR2 YYNGEE come from the germline V gene. This CDR3 is built from 14 residues. Here the CDR3 reads CASTMTGRGTEAFF. CDR3 nucleotide sequence: TGTGCCAGCACCATGACGGGCAGGGGCACTGAAGCTTTCTTT.